Described below is a single T cell receptor beta chain sequence and its context. Trimming left V 4 bases short and J 1 base short, with 17 bases between. The CDR3 has 18 amino acids. CDR1 and CDR2 (germline): LGHNA, YSLEER. These data come from a study of blood T cell repertoires in COVID-19. Study context: The United States, Italy and Spain supplied acute and convalescent COVID-19 samples. T cells, B-cell-depleted T cells, or PBMCs supplied cDNA or gDNA.

As processed by the authors: The authors estimated nucleated cell counts from reference gene primer amplification. Clones were sequenced by immunoSEQ multiplex PCR, and TCRdb holds only the in-frame ones, with some missing. V and J calls and clone size follow that table, whereas D and trimming were derived from the DNA. The sample records approximately 79,000 clones, roughly 82% being singletons. The V gene is TRBV4-3, the J gene TRBJ2-6, with D perhaps matching TRBD1 (5 bases). This sequence originates from a woman aged 45-65 years with acute or convalescent COVID-19. Sequenced sample: peripheral blood. CDR3 residues: CASSPTQGMRSGANVLTF. CDR3 sequence (DNA): TGCGCCAGCAGCCCGACCCAGGGCATGCGGTCTGGGGCCAACGTCCTGACTTTC.